The present T cell receptor beta chain was sequenced within a study of control samples from healthy donors and cancer patients. Method: immunoSEQ multiplex PCR; TCRdb's copy keeps in-frame clones and lacks some. The sample carries 100,000 to 150,000 clones, over 85% recorded once. CDR1 and CDR2 from the germline V gene are LGHNA and YNFKEQ. The CDR3 extends over 15 amino acids. Germline trimming cut 3 bases from V and 10 bases from J; bases unmatched to any gene: 9. The specimen was PBMCs. The chain recombines TRBV4-2 with TRBJ2-1, with TRBD2 identical over 10 bases. This receptor was identified in a man aged 50-59 years with head and neck cancer. The chain's CDR3 is CASSQTAGGPEEQFF. The CDR3 bases are TGTGCCAGCAGCCAGACAGCGGGAGGGCCGGAGGAGCAGTTCTTC.